Below, 25 T cell receptor beta chains from the same sample are listed, as sequenced in a study of blood T cell repertoires in COVID-19. Sequencing was performed with immunoSEQ multiplex PCR; in TCRdb, only in-frame clones are kept and a portion is missing. The data show 150,000 to 180,000 clones, about 90% seen once. Specimen: peripheral blood. The receptors here all came from a man aged 50-59 years with acute or convalescent COVID-19.

The chain combines TRBV5-6 with TRBJ1-2; possible D gene TRBD1, 6 bases. Germline V gene lookup returns CDR1 SGHDT and CDR2 YYEEEE. The CDR3 totals 14 residues. The ends were cut back, 4 bases at V and 2 bases at J, with 12 bases in the middle. The CDR3 spells CASSQGGGNYGYTF. As DNA, the CDR3 is TGTGCCAGCAGCCAAGGGGGTGGAAACTATGGCTACACCTTC.

J is TRBJ1-5 and V is TRBV19, with 9 bases identical to TRBD1. The V and J ends lost 4 bases and 0 bases, in that order; junction bases with no gene match: 4. Germline V gives CDR1 LNHDA, CDR2 SQIVND (reference sequence). The CDR3 is 16 amino acids. CDR3 in amino acids: CASSTRQGGSNQPQHF. The CDR3 bases are TGTGCCAGTAGTACCAGACAGGGGGGTAGCAATCAGCCCCAGCATTTT.

The rearrangement joins TRBV5-4 to TRBJ2-1, with 7 bases aligning to TRBD2. With 0 bases clipped from V and 6 bases from J, the junction kept 3 bases outside the gene matches. CDR1 and CDR2 (germline): SGHNT, YYREEE (reference sequence). The CDR3 consists of 14 residues. This chain's CDR3 is CASSLVVAGNEQFF. The CDR3, as DNA: TGTGCCAGCAGCTTGGTAGTAGCGGGCAATGAGCAGTTCTTC.

The CDR3 protein is CASSQDEGRSTEAFF. The CDR3 nucleotides read TGTGCCAGCAGCCAAGACGAGGGGAGGTCCACTGAAGCTTTCTTT. This chain joins TRBV3-1 (or the pseudogene TRBV3-2) and TRBJ1-1, with D tentatively TRBD1 (5 bases). Germline CDR1 is LGHDT and CDR2 is YNNKEL (reference sequence). This CDR3 is built from 15 residues. The V end was cut by 0 bases, the J end by 4 bases, with 12 bases between.

V and J are TRBV11-2 and TRBJ2-3; 8 nucleotides agree with TRBD2. The J segment lost 0 bases and the V segment lost 5 bases, leaving 13 bases of the junction unmatched. From germline, CDR1 is SGHAT and CDR2 FQNNGV. The CDR3 runs 18 residues. As DNA, the CDR3 is TGTGCCAGCAGCCTTCTCATTACGGGGGGGGAAAGCACAGATACGCAGTATTTT. It is translated as CASSLLITGGESTDTQYF.

This chain links TRBV7-9 with TRBJ2-3; no clear D gene. CDR3 length: 12 amino acids. CDR1 is SEHNR and CDR2 is FQNEAQ in the germline V gene (reference sequence). Trimming cost V 8 bases and J 1 base, with 7 bases left between them. The CDR3 protein is CASRSGTDTQYF. In nucleotides, the CDR3 is TGTGCCAGCCGGAGTGGCACAGATACGCAGTATTTT. The whole variable domain, filled in from reference TRBV7-9 and TRBJ2-3, reads DTGVSQNPRHKITKRGQNVTFRCDPISEHNRLYWYRQTLGQGPEFLTYFQNEAQLEKSRLLSDRFSAERPKGSFSTLEIQRTEQGDSAMYLCASRSGTDTQYFGPGTRLTVL.

This chain uses TRBV24-1 with TRBJ2-1; weak D call: TRBD1 (6 bases). The germline V gene encodes CDR1 KGHDR and CDR2 SFDVKD. The CDR3 spans 13 residues. Trimming left V 8 bases short and J 0 bases short, with 7 bases between. CDR3 coding DNA: TGTGCCACCATGGGGGCCTCCTACAATGAGCAGTTCTTC. As protein: CATMGASYNEQFF.

J is TRBJ2-2 and V is TRBV25-1; TRBD1 aligns across 11 bases. CDR1 and CDR2 (germline): MGHDK, SYGVNS. The CDR3 loop spans 16 amino acids. Trimming cost V 4 bases and J 6 bases; bases outside gene matches: 7. CDR3 in amino acids: CASSGRDRGVSGELFF. The CDR3 DNA follows: TGTGCCAGCAGTGGCCGGGACAGGGGGGTATCCGGGGAGCTGTTTTTT.

The chain has TRBV18 and TRBJ2-5; tentatively, D is TRBD1 (5 bases). Per the germline V gene, CDR1 is KGHSH and CDR2 is LQKENI. The CDR3 loop spans 14 amino acids. V lost 0 bases, J lost 3 bases, and 8 bases lay in between. The CDR3 loop is CASSPPGQEETQYF. The CDR3 region has the DNA TGTGCCAGCTCACCACCGGGGCAGGAAGAGACCCAGTACTTC.

The rearrangement joins TRBV30 to TRBJ2-2, with 9 bases fitting TRBD2. V shed 3 bases, J shed 6 bases, and the junction held 11 bases outside the gene matches. Germline values: CDR1 GTSNPN, CDR2 SVGIG (reference sequence). This CDR3 spans 16 amino acids. The CDR3 loop is CAWSPLGTSLAGELFF. Written as DNA, the CDR3 is TGTGCCTGGAGCCCCCTGGGGACTAGCTTGGCCGGGGAGCTGTTTTTT.

The gene calls are TRBV6-4 and TRBJ2-7; 8 bases fit TRBD2. V lost 0 bases, J lost 4 bases, and 11 bases stayed unmatched. Germline assignment: CDR1 MRHNA and CDR2 SNTAGT. The CDR3 runs 17 residues. CDR3 protein: CASSDSERGPPSYEQYV. The CDR3 coding sequence is TGTGCCAGCAGTGACTCCGAGCGGGGGCCCCCCTCTTACGAGCAGTACGTC.

The V gene is TRBV27, the J gene TRBJ2-1; D may be TRBD2 (5 bases). The germline CDR1 and CDR2 sequences are MNHEY and SMNVEV (reference sequence). Trimming removed 5 bases at V and 7 bases at J, with 15 bases between. The CDR3 is 14 amino acids. CDR3 loop: CASSTPGVRNEQFF. CDR3 nucleotide sequence: TGTGCCAGCAGTACCCCCGGGGTAAGGAATGAGCAGTTCTTC.

V usage is TRBV20-1 and J usage is TRBJ2-7; possibly TRBD1 for D (6 bases). The CDR3 covers 11 residues. The ends were cut back, 5 bases at V and 7 bases at J, with 12 bases in the middle. Per germline, CDR1 DFQATT and CDR2 SNEGSKA (reference sequence). As DNA, the CDR3 is TGCAGTGCTTGGGACACGCCGGAGCAGTACTTC. Its protein is CSAWDTPEQYF.

This chain joins TRBV6-5 and TRBJ2-2, with 7 bases that match TRBD1. J was trimmed by 0 bases and V by 5 bases; bases with no gene match: 3. This CDR3 is built from 15 residues. Looked up from germline, CDR1 is MNHEY and CDR2 is SVGAGI. CDR3 nucleotides: TGTGCCAGCAGTCAGACAGGGACGAACACCGGGGAGCTGTTTTTT. Translating gives CASSQTGTNTGELFF.

The chain carries TRBV28 and TRBJ1-2; 9 positions agree with TRBD1. This CDR3 region has 14 residues. After removal of 8 bases from V and 7 bases from J, the junction contained 11 bases not matched to a gene. CDR1 is MDHEN and CDR2 is SYDVKM in the germline V gene. CDR3 in amino acids: CASLRDRVLGGYTF. The CDR3 DNA reads as TGTGCCAGCCTCCGGGACAGGGTTCTTGGTGGCTACACCTTC.

This sequence joins TRBV19 and TRBJ2-6, with a possible D match to TRBD1 (5 bases). Trimming took off 5 bases at V and 4 bases at J, with 15 bases between the two ends. This CDR3 comprises 16 residues. Germline assignment: CDR1 LNHDA and CDR2 SQIVND (reference sequence). The CDR3 protein is CASSSRSGPGANVLTF. The DNA of the CDR3 is TGTGCCAGTAGTTCCCGATCAGGGCCCGGGGCCAACGTCCTGACTTTC.

This chain links TRBV18 with TRBJ1-3, with 7 bases that match TRBD1. The CDR3 has 16 residues. The ends lost 3 bases at V and 0 bases at J; junction bases unmatched: 5. The germline gives CDR1 KGHSH, CDR2 LQKENI. CDR3 region: CASSPGQPYSGNTIYF. In nucleotides, the CDR3 is TGTGCCAGCTCACCGGGACAGCCTTACTCTGGAAACACCATATATTTT.

In DNA, the CDR3 is TGTGCCAGCAGCGCCCTGAGGGAGAGTATTTGGGAGACCCAGTACTTC. Amino acid sequence: CASSALRESIWETQYF. This chain joins TRBV7-9 and TRBJ2-5; a weak D match, TRBD2 (5 bases). Deletions cut 5 bases from V and 5 bases from J, with 21 bases between. The germline CDR1 and CDR2 sequences are SEHNR and FQNEAQ (reference sequence). The CDR3 is 16 residues long. Filled out from reference TRBV7-9 and TRBJ2-5, the complete variable domain reads DTGVSQNPRHKITKRGQNVTFRCDPISEHNRLYWYRQTLGQGPEFLTYFQNEAQLEKSRLLSDRFSAERPKGSFSTLEIQRTEQGDSAMYLCASSALRESIWETQYFGPGTRLLVL.

This chain links TRBV7-8 with TRBJ1-1; D gene ambiguous. The CDR3 extends over 14 amino acids. Germline V gives CDR1 SGHVS, CDR2 FQNEAQ. V shed 3 bases and J shed 1 base, with 9 bases lying between them. CDR3 sequence: CASSLGRRNTEAFF. The DNA of the CDR3 is TGTGCCAGCAGCTTGGGGAGGAGGAACACTGAAGCTTTCTTT.

This chain joins TRBV2 and TRBJ2-1; 10 bases map to TRBD2. Germline lookup yields CDR1 SNHLY and CDR2 FYNNEI. With V trimmed by 6 bases and J by 1 base, 3 bases remained unmatched. The CDR3 has 15 residues. The CDR3 spells CASRKREGSYNEQFF. The CDR3 DNA is TGTGCCAGCAGGAAGCGGGAGGGGTCCTACAATGAGCAGTTCTTC.

The rearrangement uses TRBV7-2 and TRBJ2-5, with TRBD2 identical over 10 bases. Per germline, CDR1 SGHTA and CDR2 FQGNSA. J gave up 5 bases and V 2 bases, and 8 bases lay outside the gene matches. The CDR3 runs 16 residues. The CDR3 DNA follows: TGTGCCAGCAGCTTAAAGTCTAGCGGGGGATGGGAGACCCAGTACTTC. This codes for CASSLKSSGGWETQYF.

The chain recombines TRBV6-6 with TRBJ1-4; 9 nucleotides agree with TRBD1. The CDR3 consists of 15 residues. CDR1 MNHNY and CDR2 SVGAGI come from the germline V gene (reference sequence). V trimming: 6 bases; J trimming: 8 bases; junction bases outside the gene matches: 10. DNA for the CDR3: TGTGCCAGCAGAACATCGACAGGGGGTGGGGAAAAACTGTTTTTT. Translated: CASRTSTGGGEKLFF.

The chain is built from TRBV5-1 and TRBJ2-1; 8 nucleotides agree with TRBD1. This CDR3 is 16 amino acids long. Losses at the gene ends were 0 bases for V and 8 bases for J; bases not matched to a gene: 10. Germline assignment: CDR1 SGHRS and CDR2 YFSETQ. This CDR3 reads CASSLVPGGAKDEQFF. The CDR3 nucleotides are TGCGCCAGCAGCTTGGTCCCAGGGGGCGCGAAGGATGAGCAGTTCTTC.

The rearrangement links TRBV2 to TRBJ2-3; no clear D gene. The CDR3 is 13 amino acids. V lost 8 bases and J lost 5, with 14 bases in between. Germline V CDR1 and CDR2: SNHLY, FYNNEI. CDR3 DNA sequence: TGTGCCAGCTTTTTTCGACGAGGAGATACGCAGTATTTT. It codes for CASFFRRGDTQYF. The full variable domain, in which reference TRBV2 and TRBJ2-3 provide the parts outside the CDR3, is EPEVTQTPSHQVTQMGQEVILRCVPISNHLYFYWYRQILGQKVEFLVSFYNNEISEKSEIFDDQFSVERPDGSNFTLKIRSTKLEDSAMYFCASFFRRGDTQYFGPGTRLTVL.

V and J are TRBV28 and TRBJ1-2; a possible D gene is TRBD1 (6 bases). The ends were cut back, 0 bases at V and 3 bases at J, with 20 bases in the middle. The germline V gene encodes CDR1 MDHEN and CDR2 SYDVKM. The CDR3 has 18 residues. CDR3 sequence: CASSLWPLRDTTYYGYTF. Written as DNA, the CDR3 is TGTGCCAGCAGTTTATGGCCGCTCCGGGACACGACCTACTATGGCTACACCTTC.